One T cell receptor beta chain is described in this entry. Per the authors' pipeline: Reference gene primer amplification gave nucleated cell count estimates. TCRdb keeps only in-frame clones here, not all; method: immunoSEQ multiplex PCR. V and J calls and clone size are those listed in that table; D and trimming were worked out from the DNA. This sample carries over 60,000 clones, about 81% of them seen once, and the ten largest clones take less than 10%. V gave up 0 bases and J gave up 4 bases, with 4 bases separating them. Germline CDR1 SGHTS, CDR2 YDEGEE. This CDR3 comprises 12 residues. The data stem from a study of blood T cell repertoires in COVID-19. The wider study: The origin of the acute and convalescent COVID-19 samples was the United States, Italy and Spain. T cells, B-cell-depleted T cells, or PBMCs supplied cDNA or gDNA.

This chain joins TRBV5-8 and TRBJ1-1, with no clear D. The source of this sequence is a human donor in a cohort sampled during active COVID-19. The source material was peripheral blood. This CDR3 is CASSLAFTEAFF. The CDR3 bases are TGTGCCAGCAGCTTGGCCTTCACTGAAGCTTTCTTT.